Listed below are T cell receptor beta chains from one sample, sequenced in a study of CD8 T cells in ankylosing spondylitis. One entry per CDR3 protein results from TCRdb running MiXCR on the 5' RACE reads. The sample consists of some 180,000 distinct CDR3 sequences, roughly 18% of them appearing once. Sequencing was carried out using blood, either unsorted or a sorted T cell fraction (not recorded which). Receptors originate from a male donor aged 5-29 years with ankylosing spondylitis or in good health (not recorded which). CDR3s include the opening cysteine and the closing phenylalanine or tryptophan. A D gene is named only where the DNA matches it firmly. A clone size is listed for some rows: how often the clone was seen (once, few, many), or a class if it is expanded.

>TRBV14|many|TRBD1|TRBJ1-1
CASSPGGRTEAFF
TGTGCCAGCAGCCCAGGGGGCCGGACTGAAGCTTTCTTT
>TRBV15|many|.|TRBJ1-5
CATSNGVGNQPQHF
TGTGCCACCAGCAATGGGGTAGGCAATCAGCCCCAGCATTTT
>TRBV18|many|.|TRBJ2-4
CASSPPEGARIQYF
TGTGCCAGCTCACCACCGGAGGGGGCGCGGATTCAGTACTTC
>TRBV3-1|many|.|TRBJ2-1
CASSSRLNEQFF
TGTGCCAGCAGCTCCCGACTGAATGAGCAGTTCTTC
>TRBV18|.|.|TRBJ2-3
CASSSADGQPQYF
TGTGCCAGCTCCTCGGCGGATGGTCAGCCCCAGTATTTT
>TRBV27|many|.|TRBJ1-4
CASSLFSGLNEKLFF
TGTGCCAGCAGTTTATTTTCAGGGCTAAATGAAAAACTGTTTTTT
>TRBV12-3/TRBV12-4|many|.|TRBJ2-7
CASGIGVWGGEQYF
TGTGCCAGCGGCATTGGGGTCTGGGGAGGCGAGCAGTACTTC
>TRBV18|.|.|TRBJ2-1
CASSIPGESYNEQFF
TGTGCCAGCTCAATTCCGGGCGAGAGTTACAATGAGCAGTTCTTC
>TRBV7-6|few|TRBD2|TRBJ2-1
CASSFPGLAGNNEQFF
TGTGCCAGCAGCTTTCCGGGACTAGCGGGTAACAATGAGCAGTTCTTC
>TRBV29-1|many|.|TRBJ2-3
CSVPSRGNPTDTQYF
TGCAGCGTCCCCTCCCGCGGGAACCCCACAGATACGCAGTATTTT